The 27 T cell receptor beta chains below all came from one sample that was sequenced in a study of breast tumors, draining lymph nodes, adjacent tissues. TCRdb redid the calling of the multiplex PCR reads with MiXCR, one entry per CDR3 protein. Of approximately 230,000 distinct CDR3 sequences listed, nearly 35% were seen once; the top ten hold approximately 4%. Breast cancer patients provided tissue from their axillary draining lymph nodes. The specimen was axillary lymph node tissue. The receptor source for this set is a female donor with breast cancer. Some clones in this sample may be carry-over from other donors' samples.

The V gene is TRBV7-9, the J gene TRBJ2-2, with no clear D. Germline CDR1 reads SEHNR; CDR2 reads FQNEAQ (reference sequence). V was shortened by 5 bases and J by 6 bases, with 10 bases between the two germline ends. The CDR3 has 13 residues. The DNA for the CDR3 is TGTGCCAGCAGCCAAGGGCCGGCCGGGGAGCTGTTTTTT. This sequence encodes CASSQGPAGELFF.

This clonotype was found many times. V gene TRBV2 combines with J gene TRBJ2-2; D is unclear. Germline CDR1 reads SNHLY; CDR2 reads FYNNEI. The V and J ends lost 6 bases and 6 bases respectively, with 14 bases between them. This CDR3 has 14 residues. CDR3 DNA sequence: TGTGCCAGCAGGGGGTTGGAAGATTCCGGGGAGCTGTTTTTT. It encodes CASRGLEDSGELFF.

The table lists this clonotype with many counts. The chain uses TRBV19 and TRBJ2-7, with 7 bases identical to TRBD1. Germline trimming cut 2 bases from V and 4 bases from J; bases unmatched to any gene: 8. The CDR3 spans 15 residues. CDR1 and CDR2 (germline): LNHDA, SQIVND (reference sequence). This chain's CDR3 is CASSILRDSQYEQYF. The CDR3 bases are TGTGCCAGTAGTATACTCCGGGACAGTCAGTACGAGCAGTACTTC.

This clonotype was observed many times. The genes are TRBV5-1 and TRBJ1-5, with D hard to call. The CDR3 length is 12 residues. CDR1 and CDR2 from the germline V gene are SGHRS and YFSETQ. Trimming cost V 1 base and J 6 bases, with 5 bases left between them. The chain's CDR3 is CASSLWGQPQHF. The DNA for the CDR3 is TGCGCCAGCAGCTTGTGGGGTCAGCCCCAGCATTTT.

V and J are TRBV20-1 and TRBJ2-1; 9 nucleotides match TRBD2. The germline V gene encodes CDR1 DFQATT and CDR2 SNEGSKA (reference sequence). This CDR3 is built from 17 residues. The trim removed 0 bases at V and 6 bases at J, leaving 12 bases unmatched. CDR3: CSARDGTSGSGRNEQFF. The CDR3 bases are TGCAGTGCTAGAGATGGAACTAGCGGGTCGGGGCGCAATGAGCAGTTCTTC.

Points on this clonotype: A much larger clone lies a single base off, so this may be a read error. This sequence joins TRBV20-1 and TRBJ1-1; D uncertain. Germline assignment: CDR1 DFQATT and CDR2 SNEGSKA (reference sequence). CDR3 length equals 11 residues. CDR3 sequence reads: CSADGRTEASF. Here the CDR3 DNA reads TGCAGTGCGGATGGACGAACTGAAGCTTCCTTT.

CDR3 bases: TGTGCCAGCAGCACGGGACAGGGGGCCGCTGGCGAAGAGACCCAGTACTTC. Translation gives CASSTGQGAAGEETQYF. The chain joins TRBV7-9 to TRBJ2-5; 12 positions match TRBD1. Unmatched junction bases numbered 10, after V lost 5 bases and J lost 3 bases. Germline V CDR1 and CDR2: SEHNR, FQNEAQ (reference sequence). This CDR3 region has 17 residues.

The rearrangement uses TRBV5-5 and TRBJ1-1; D not resolved. The germline gives CDR1 SGHKS, CDR2 YYEKEE (reference sequence). This CDR3 comprises 15 residues. The V gene lost 2 bases and the J gene lost 0 bases, with 11 bases spanning the gap. Here the CDR3 reads CASSLSFTVNTEAFF. CDR3 in DNA: TGTGCCAGCAGCTTAAGCTTTACGGTGAACACTGAAGCTTTCTTT.

The J gene is TRBJ2-1, the V gene TRBV6-5; 10 bases match TRBD2. The CDR3 loop spans 14 amino acids. V lost 6 bases to trimming and J lost 5 bases; unmatched junction nucleotides: 4. Germline assignment: CDR1 MNHEY and CDR2 SVGAGI. CDR3 DNA: TGTGCCAGCAGACTAGCGGGAAGGGACAATGAGCAGTTCTTC. Its translation is CASRLAGRDNEQFF.

This clonotype appeared many times. The rearrangement joins TRBV11-2 to TRBJ2-3; 8 nucleotides line up with TRBD2. Germline lookup yields CDR1 SGHAT and CDR2 FQNNGV. The CDR3 covers 15 residues. V gave up 5 bases and J gave up 6 bases; unmatched junction bases: 10. CDR3 in DNA: TGTGCCAGCAGCCCTTCGACTAGCGACCCGGATACGCAGTATTTT. It yields the protein CASSPSTSDPDTQYF.

The chain joins TRBV6-1 to TRBJ2-7; tentative D call: TRBD2 (6 bases). Trimming removed 3 bases at V and 4 bases at J, with 19 bases between. Germline loops: CDR1 MNHNS, CDR2 SASEGT. The length of the CDR3 is 16 residues. CDR3 loop: CASSDEATGVGYEQYF. The CDR3 DNA sequence: TGTGCCAGCAGTGATGAGGCGACGGGAGTGGGGTACGAGCAGTACTTC.

This clonotype has ten or more counts. The rearrangement links TRBV14 to TRBJ1-3; D gene ambiguous. Germline V gives CDR1 SGHDN, CDR2 FVKESK. V was trimmed by 6 bases and J by 0 bases, leaving 12 bases between them. The CDR3 runs to 15 residues. The CDR3 sequence: CASSRTVTSGNTIYF. CDR3 DNA: TGTGCCAGCAGTCGGACGGTCACCTCTGGAAACACCATATATTTT.

V gene TRBV7-6 combines with J gene TRBJ2-7; possible D gene TRBD2, 5 bases. V shed 2 bases and J shed 5 bases, with 10 bases lying between them. There are 13 residues in the CDR3. Germline V lookup: CDR1 SGHVS, CDR2 FNYEAQ. CDR3 protein: CASSLSGGDEQYF. Here the CDR3 DNA reads TGTGCCAGCAGCTTAAGCGGTGGGGACGAGCAGTACTTC.

This clonotype was recorded only once. The rearrangement uses TRBV6-2 or TRBV6-3 and TRBJ2-3, with 9 nucleotides matching TRBD2. Germline assignment: CDR1 MNHEY and CDR2 SVGEGT. The CDR3 totals 16 residues. V was clipped by 6 bases and J by 0 bases; unmatched bases: 7. The DNA for the CDR3 is TGTGCCAGCAGCCGCCCGACTAGCGGAAGCACAGATACGCAGTATTTT. This codes for CASSRPTSGSTDTQYF.

Many counts were recorded for this clonotype. The chain employs TRBV2 and TRBJ1-4, with 7 positions matching TRBD1. V gave up 8 bases and J gave up 3 bases; unmatched junction bases: 12. This CDR3 region has 16 residues. Germline V lookup: CDR1 SNHLY, CDR2 FYNNEI. The CDR3, as DNA: TGTGCCAGCGGGGGTAGGGGGCTTCCGGCTAATGAAAAACTGTTTTTT. Translated, it gives CASGGRGLPANEKLFF.

This clonotype was seen ten or more times. In DNA form, the CDR3 reads TGTGCCAGCAGCTTACGTCGACAGACGGTAGAGACCCAGTACTTC. Amino acid sequence: CASSLRRQTVETQYF. The chain couples TRBV11-3 to TRBJ2-5, with a tentative D call TRBD1 (5 bases). The CDR3 is 15 residues long. Germline V CDR1 and CDR2: SGHNT, YENEEA. V lost 2 bases and J lost 4, with 14 bases in between.

The chain has TRBV5-4 and TRBJ2-1; 9 positions agree with TRBD1. J gave up 4 bases and V 5 bases, and 7 bases lay outside the gene matches. The CDR3 runs 15 residues. From germline, CDR1 is SGHNT and CDR2 YYREEE (reference sequence). The CDR3 protein is CASRGQGGMYNEQFF. The CDR3 DNA sequence: TGTGCCAGCAGGGGACAGGGTGGAATGTACAATGAGCAGTTCTTC.

There are many counts of this clonotype. The chain has TRBV29-1 and TRBJ2-7; weak D call: TRBD1 (6 bases). Trimming removed 6 bases at V and 3 bases at J, with 15 bases between. CDR3 length equals 13 residues. The germline gives CDR1 SQVTM, CDR2 ANQGSEA. The CDR3 region is CSVTLRQDYEQYF. CDR3 bases: TGCAGCGTCACCTTAAGACAGGACTACGAGCAGTACTTC.

This clonotype was seen a few times. The gene calls are TRBV7-9 and TRBJ2-1; D call uncertain. The CDR3 is made up of 21 amino acids. CDR1 SEHNR and CDR2 FQNEAQ come from the germline V gene (reference sequence). Trimming stripped 1 base from V and 0 bases from J, with 25 bases between. CDR3 DNA: TGTGCCAGCAGCTTAGGCTCCGAGCGTGCGGCTTACAATAACTCCTACAATGAGCAGTTCTTC. It is translated as CASSLGSERAAYNNSYNEQFF.

This clonotype occurred many times. This rearrangement joins TRBV7-3 to TRBJ2-1; 16 positions match TRBD2. The CDR3 runs 17 residues. CDR1 is SGHTA and CDR2 is FQGTGA in the germline V gene. Germline trimming cut 1 base from V and 8 bases from J; bases unmatched to any gene: 5. The CDR3 bases are TGTGCCAGCAGCTTAAGGGGACTAGCGGGAGGGCCCTATGAGCAGTTCTTC. As protein: CASSLRGLAGGPYEQFF.

This chain connects TRBV6-1 to TRBJ2-1; TRBD2 aligns across 10 bases. The J segment lost 2 bases and the V segment lost 4 bases, leaving 5 bases of the junction unmatched. Germline CDR1 and CDR2: MNHNS and SASEGT. The CDR3 length is 16 residues. The CDR3 here is CASSGLAGGTYNEQFF. CDR3 in DNA: TGTGCCAGCAGTGGGTTAGCGGGGGGTACCTACAATGAGCAGTTCTTC.

Turning to this clonotype: This may arise from a read error, as a much more abundant clone is one base away. The CDR3 spells CASSLAPSGGRWETQYF. The CDR3 DNA reads as TGTGCCAGCAGCTTAGCGCCTAGCGGGGGCCGGTGGGAGACCCAGTACTTC. This rearrangement joins TRBV7-2 to TRBJ2-5; 10 nucleotides align to TRBD2. The CDR3 contains 17 residues. Germline loops: CDR1 SGHTA, CDR2 FQGNSA. Trimming at V came to 0 bases and at J to 5 bases, leaving 9 bases not matched to a gene.

This clonotype was seen many times. The rearrangement joins TRBV12-3 or TRBV12-4 to TRBJ2-3; TRBD2 aligns across 8 bases. The V and J ends lost 6 bases and 8 bases, in that order; junction bases with no gene match: 7. The CDR3 is 13 amino acids. The CDR3 sequence: CASSPGTRGTQYF. Here the CDR3 DNA reads TGTGCCAGCAGCCCCGGGACTAGGGGTACGCAGTATTTT.

This clonotype appeared a few times. The V and J genes are TRBV9 and TRBJ2-4; D is possibly TRBD1 or TRBD2 (5 bases each). Germline V gene data show CDR1 as SGDLS and CDR2 as YYNGEE. The CDR3 totals 15 residues. V lost 4 bases, J lost 9 bases, and 20 bases lay in between. As DNA, the CDR3 is TGTGCCAGCAGCCCGAGTGAGGGGACGATGGGCATTCAGTACTTC. It specifies CASSPSEGTMGIQYF.

The J gene is TRBJ1-2, the V gene TRBV24-1, with D possibly matching TRBD1 (5 bases). V lost 6 bases and J lost 0, with 7 bases in between. Per germline, CDR1 KGHDR and CDR2 SFDVKD. The CDR3 is 13 residues long. CDR3 coding DNA: TGTGCCACCAGTCGGGACTCTAACTATGGCTACACCTTC. Its translation is CATSRDSNYGYTF.

This clonotype occurred many times. The CDR3 region is CSAVQGAAGANVLTF. CDR3 in DNA: TGCAGTGCTGTACAGGGGGCGGCTGGGGCCAACGTCCTGACTTTC. V is TRBV20-1 and J is TRBJ2-6, with 9 nucleotides matching TRBD1. Losses at the gene ends were 5 bases for V and 2 bases for J; bases not matched to a gene: 4. The germline V gene encodes CDR1 DFQATT and CDR2 SNEGSKA (reference sequence). The CDR3 runs to 15 residues.

V gene TRBV6-5 combines with J gene TRBJ1-2; possibly TRBD1 for D (6 bases). Germline assignment: CDR1 MNHEY and CDR2 SVGAGI. This CDR3 contains 15 residues. V was pared by 2 bases and J by 4 bases, with 14 bases between. The CDR3 region has the DNA TGTGCCAGCAGTTACCGGACGGGAGGGGGCTATGGCTACACCTTC. As protein: CASSYRTGGGYGYTF.